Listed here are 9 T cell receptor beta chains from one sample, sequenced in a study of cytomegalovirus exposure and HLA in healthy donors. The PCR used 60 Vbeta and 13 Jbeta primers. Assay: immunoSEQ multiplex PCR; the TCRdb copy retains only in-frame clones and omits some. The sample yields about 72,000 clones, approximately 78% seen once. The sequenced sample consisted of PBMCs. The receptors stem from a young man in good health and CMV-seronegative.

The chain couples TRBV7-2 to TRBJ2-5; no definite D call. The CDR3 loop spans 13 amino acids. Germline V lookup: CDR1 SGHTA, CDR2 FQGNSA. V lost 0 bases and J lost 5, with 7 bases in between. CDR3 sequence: CASSLAGRETQYF. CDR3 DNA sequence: TGTGCCAGCAGCTTAGCCGGTCGGGAGACCCAGTACTTC.

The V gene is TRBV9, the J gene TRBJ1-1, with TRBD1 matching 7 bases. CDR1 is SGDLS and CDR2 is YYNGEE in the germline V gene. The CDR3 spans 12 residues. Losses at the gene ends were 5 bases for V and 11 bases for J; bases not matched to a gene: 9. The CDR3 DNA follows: TGTGCCAGCAGGTCGGACAGGCTGGAGGCTTTCTTT. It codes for CASRSDRLEAFF.

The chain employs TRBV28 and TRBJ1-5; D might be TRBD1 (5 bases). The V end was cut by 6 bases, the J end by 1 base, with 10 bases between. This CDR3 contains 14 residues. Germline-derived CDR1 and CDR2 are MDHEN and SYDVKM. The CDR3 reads CASRQVLSNQPQHF. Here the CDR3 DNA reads TGTGCCAGCAGACAGGTTTTGAGCAATCAGCCCCAGCATTTT.

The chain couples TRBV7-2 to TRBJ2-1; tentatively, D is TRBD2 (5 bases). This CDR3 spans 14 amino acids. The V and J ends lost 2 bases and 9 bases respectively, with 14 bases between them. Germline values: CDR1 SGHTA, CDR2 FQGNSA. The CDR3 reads CASSLNPGFGEQFF. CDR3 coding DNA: TGTGCCAGCAGCTTAAACCCGGGGTTCGGTGAGCAGTTCTTC. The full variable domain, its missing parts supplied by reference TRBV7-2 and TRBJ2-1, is GAGVSQSPSNKVTEKGKDVELRCDPISGHTALYWYRQSLGQGLEFLIYFQGNSAPDKSGLPSDRFSAERTGGSVSTLTIQRTQQEDSAVYLCASSLNPGFGEQFFGPGTRLTVL.

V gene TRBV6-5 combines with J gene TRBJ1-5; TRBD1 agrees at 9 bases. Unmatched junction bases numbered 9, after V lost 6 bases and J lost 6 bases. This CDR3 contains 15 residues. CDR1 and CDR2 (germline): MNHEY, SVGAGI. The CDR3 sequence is CASRPGTGTPQPQHF. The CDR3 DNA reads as TGTGCCAGCAGGCCCGGGACAGGGACCCCTCAGCCCCAGCATTTT.

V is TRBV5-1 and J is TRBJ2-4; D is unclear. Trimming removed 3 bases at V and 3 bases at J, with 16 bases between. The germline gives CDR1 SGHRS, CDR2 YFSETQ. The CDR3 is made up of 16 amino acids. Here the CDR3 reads CASSSGTTTNKNIQYF. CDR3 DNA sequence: TGCGCCAGCAGCTCAGGCACAACCACCAACAAAAACATTCAGTACTTC.

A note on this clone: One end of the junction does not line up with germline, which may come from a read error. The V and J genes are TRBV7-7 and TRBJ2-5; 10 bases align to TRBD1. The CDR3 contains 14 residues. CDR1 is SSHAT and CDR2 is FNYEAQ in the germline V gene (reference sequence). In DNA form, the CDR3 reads TGTGCTAGCAGCTTAGGGACAGGGGTTGAGACCCAGTACTTC. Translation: CASSLGTGVETQYF.

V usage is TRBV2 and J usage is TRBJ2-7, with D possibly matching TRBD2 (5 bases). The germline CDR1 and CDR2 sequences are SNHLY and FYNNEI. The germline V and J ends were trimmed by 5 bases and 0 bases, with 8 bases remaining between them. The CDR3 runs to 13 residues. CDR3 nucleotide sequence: TGTGCCAGCAGTACTACTAGCTCCTACGAGCAGTACTTC. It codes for CASSTTSSYEQYF.

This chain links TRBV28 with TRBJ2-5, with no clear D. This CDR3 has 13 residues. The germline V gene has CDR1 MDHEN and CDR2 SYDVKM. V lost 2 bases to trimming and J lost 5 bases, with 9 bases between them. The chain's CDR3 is CASSLADRETQYF. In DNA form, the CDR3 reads TGTGCCAGCAGTTTAGCTGATCGGGAGACCCAGTACTTC. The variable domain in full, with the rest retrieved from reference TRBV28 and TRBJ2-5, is DVKVTQSSRYLVKRTGEKVFLECVQDMDHENMFWYRQDPGLGLRLIYFSYDVKMKEKGDIPEGYSVSREKKERFSLILESASTNQTSMYLCASSLADRETQYFGPGTRLLVL.